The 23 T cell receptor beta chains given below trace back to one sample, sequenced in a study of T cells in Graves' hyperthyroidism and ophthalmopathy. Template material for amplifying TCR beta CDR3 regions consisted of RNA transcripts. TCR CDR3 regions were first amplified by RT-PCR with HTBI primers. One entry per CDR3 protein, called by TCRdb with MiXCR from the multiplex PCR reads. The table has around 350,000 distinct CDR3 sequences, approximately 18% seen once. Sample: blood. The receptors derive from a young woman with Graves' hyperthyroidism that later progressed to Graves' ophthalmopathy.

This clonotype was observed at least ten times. The CDR3 region has the DNA TGTGCCAGCGTAAAGTTTATGGGTTTGCAAGAGACCCAGTACTTC. Protein product: CASVKFMGLQETQYF. The chain is built from TRBV2 and TRBJ2-5; D not certain. In germline, CDR1 is SNHLY, CDR2 FYNNEI. The CDR3 loop spans 15 amino acids. Trimming took off 8 bases at V and 2 bases at J, with 18 bases between the two ends.

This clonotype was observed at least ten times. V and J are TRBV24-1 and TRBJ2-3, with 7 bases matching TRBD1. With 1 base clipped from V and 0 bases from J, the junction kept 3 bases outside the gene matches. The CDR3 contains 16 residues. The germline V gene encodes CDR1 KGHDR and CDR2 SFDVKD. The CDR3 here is CATSDFRTGSTDTQYF. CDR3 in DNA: TGTGCCACCAGTGATTTTCGGACAGGCAGCACAGATACGCAGTATTTT.

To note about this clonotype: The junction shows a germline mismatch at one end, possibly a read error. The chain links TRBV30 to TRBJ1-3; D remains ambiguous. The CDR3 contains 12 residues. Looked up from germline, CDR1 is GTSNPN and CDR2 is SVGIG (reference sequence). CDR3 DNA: TGTGCCTGGACGAGGCGCAGAAACACCATCTATTTT. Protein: CAWTRRRNTIYF.

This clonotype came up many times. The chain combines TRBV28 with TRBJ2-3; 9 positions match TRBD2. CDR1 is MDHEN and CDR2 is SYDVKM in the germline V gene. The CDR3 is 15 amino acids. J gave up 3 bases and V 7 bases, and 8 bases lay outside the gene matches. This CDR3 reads CASTTGTSRTDTQYF. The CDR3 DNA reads TGTGCCAGCACAACCGGGACTAGCAGAACAGATACGCAGTATTTT.

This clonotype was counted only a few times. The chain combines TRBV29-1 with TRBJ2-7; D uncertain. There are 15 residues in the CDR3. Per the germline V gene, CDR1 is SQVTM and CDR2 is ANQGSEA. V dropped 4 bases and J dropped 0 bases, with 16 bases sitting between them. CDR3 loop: CSVAIPGPSSYEQYF. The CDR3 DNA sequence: TGCAGCGTTGCAATACCGGGCCCAAGCTCCTACGAGCAGTACTTC.

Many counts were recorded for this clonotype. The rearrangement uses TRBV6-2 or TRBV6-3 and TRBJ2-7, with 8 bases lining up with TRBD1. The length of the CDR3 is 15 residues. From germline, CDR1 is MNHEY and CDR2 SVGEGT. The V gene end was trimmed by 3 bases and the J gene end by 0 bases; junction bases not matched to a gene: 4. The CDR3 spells CASSYRDRSSYEQYF. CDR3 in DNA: TGTGCCAGCAGTTATCGGGACAGGAGCTCCTACGAGCAGTACTTC.

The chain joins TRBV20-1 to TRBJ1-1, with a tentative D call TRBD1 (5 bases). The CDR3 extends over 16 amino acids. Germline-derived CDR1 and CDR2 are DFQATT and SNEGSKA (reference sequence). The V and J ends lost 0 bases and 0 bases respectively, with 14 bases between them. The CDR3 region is CSARDWAFRVNTEAFF. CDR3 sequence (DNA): TGCAGTGCTAGAGATTGGGCATTCAGGGTGAACACTGAAGCTTTCTTT.

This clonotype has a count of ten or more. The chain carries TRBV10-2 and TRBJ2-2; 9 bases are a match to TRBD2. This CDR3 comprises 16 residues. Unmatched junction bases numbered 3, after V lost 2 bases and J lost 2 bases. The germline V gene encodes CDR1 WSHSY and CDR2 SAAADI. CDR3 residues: CASSESGRLNTGELFF. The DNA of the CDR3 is TGCGCCAGCAGTGAGAGCGGGAGGTTAAACACCGGGGAGCTGTTTTTT.

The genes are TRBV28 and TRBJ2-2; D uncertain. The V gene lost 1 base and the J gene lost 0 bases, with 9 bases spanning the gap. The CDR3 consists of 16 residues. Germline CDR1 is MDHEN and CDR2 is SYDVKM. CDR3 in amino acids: CASSLSVDSNTGELFF. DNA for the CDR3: TGTGCCAGCAGTTTATCAGTAGATTCGAACACCGGGGAGCTGTTTTTT.

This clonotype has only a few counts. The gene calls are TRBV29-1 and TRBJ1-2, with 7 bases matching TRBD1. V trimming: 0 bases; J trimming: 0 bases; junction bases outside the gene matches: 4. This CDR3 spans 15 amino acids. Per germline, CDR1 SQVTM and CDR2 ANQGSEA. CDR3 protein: CSVEDRGDSNYGYTF. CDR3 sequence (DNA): TGCAGCGTTGAAGACAGGGGGGACTCTAACTATGGCTACACCTTC.

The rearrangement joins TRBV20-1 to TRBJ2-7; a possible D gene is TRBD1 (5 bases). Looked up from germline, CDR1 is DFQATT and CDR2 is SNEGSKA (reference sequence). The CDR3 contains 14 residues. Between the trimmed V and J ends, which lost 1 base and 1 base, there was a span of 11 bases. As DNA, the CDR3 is TGCAGTGCTAGAGGACAGAGTGATTCCTACGAGCAGTACTTC. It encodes CSARGQSDSYEQYF.

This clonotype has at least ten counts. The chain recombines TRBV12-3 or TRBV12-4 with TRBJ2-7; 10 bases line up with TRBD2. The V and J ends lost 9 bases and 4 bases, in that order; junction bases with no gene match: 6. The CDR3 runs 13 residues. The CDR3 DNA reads TGTGCCAGTAGCGGGGGGCAGGGGTACGAGCAGTACTTC. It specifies CASSGGQGYEQYF.

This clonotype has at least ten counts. CDR3 loop: CASSLGMGEKLFF. The CDR3 region has the DNA TGTGCCAGCAGTTTAGGGATGGGTGAAAAACTGTTTTTT. This sequence joins TRBV27 and TRBJ1-4; D remains ambiguous. There are 13 residues in the CDR3. V was cut by 2 bases and J by 7 bases, with 8 bases left in between. Germline values: CDR1 MNHEY, CDR2 SMNVEV (reference sequence).

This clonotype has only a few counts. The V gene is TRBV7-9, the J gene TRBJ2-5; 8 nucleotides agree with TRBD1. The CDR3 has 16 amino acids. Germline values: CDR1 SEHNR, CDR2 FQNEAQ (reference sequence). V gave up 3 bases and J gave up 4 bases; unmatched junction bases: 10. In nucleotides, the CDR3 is TGTGCCAGCAGCTTTCAGGGGGCAATTGTGGGAGAGACCCAGTACTTC. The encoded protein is CASSFQGAIVGETQYF.

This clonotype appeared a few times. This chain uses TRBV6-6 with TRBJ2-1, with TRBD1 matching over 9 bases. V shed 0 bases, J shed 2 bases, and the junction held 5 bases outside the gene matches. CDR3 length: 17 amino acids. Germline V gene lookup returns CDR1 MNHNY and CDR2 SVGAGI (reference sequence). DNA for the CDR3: TGTGCCAGCAGTTACTCTGCCGGGACAGGGACCTACAATGAGCAGTTCTTC. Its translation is CASSYSAGTGTYNEQFF.

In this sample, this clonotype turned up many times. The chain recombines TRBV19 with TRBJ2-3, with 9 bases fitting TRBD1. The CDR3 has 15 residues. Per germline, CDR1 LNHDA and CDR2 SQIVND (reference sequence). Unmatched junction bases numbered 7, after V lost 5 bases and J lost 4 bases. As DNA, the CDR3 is TGTGCCAGTAGTGATGGACAGGGGAAGGCAGATACGCAGTATTTT. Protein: CASSDGQGKADTQYF.

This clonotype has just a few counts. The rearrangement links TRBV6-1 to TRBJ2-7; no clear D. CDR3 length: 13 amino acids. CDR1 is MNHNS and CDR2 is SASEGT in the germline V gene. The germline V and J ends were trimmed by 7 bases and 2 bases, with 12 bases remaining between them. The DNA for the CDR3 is TGTGCCAGCAAAGTAGAATTGCCCTACGAGCAGTACTTC. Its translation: CASKVELPYEQYF.

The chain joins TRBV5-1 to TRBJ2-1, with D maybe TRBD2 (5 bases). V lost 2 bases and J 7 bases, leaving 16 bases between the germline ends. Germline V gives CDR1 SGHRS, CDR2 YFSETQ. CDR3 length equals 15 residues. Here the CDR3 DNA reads TGCGCCAGCAGCTTAGGACTTTTGGATTGGAATGAGCAGTTCTTC. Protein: CASSLGLLDWNEQFF.

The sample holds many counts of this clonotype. The CDR3 sequence: CATSRDGISEGEQYF. Here the CDR3 DNA reads TGTGCCACCAGCAGAGATGGGATTAGCGAGGGCGAGCAGTACTTC. The chain has TRBV15 and TRBJ2-7; weak D call: TRBD2 (5 bases). In germline, CDR1 is LNHNV, CDR2 YYDKDF (reference sequence). This CDR3 has 15 amino acids. V lost 0 bases and J 6 bases, leaving 15 bases between the germline ends.

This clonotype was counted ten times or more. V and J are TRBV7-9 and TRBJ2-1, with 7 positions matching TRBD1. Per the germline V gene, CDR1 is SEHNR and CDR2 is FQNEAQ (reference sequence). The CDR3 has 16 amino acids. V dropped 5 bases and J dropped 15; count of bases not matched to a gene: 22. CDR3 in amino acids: CASSTLLLTGTHGGFF. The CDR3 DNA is TGTGCCAGCAGCACTCTGCTCCTGACAGGGACCCACGGAGGGTTCTTC.

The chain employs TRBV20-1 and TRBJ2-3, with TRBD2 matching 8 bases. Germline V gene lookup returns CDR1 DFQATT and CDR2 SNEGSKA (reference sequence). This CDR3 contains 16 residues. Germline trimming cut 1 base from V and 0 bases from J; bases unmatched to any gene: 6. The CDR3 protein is CSARGLAGLSTDTQYF. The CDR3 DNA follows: TGCAGTGCTAGAGGTCTAGCGGGCTTAAGCACAGATACGCAGTATTTT.

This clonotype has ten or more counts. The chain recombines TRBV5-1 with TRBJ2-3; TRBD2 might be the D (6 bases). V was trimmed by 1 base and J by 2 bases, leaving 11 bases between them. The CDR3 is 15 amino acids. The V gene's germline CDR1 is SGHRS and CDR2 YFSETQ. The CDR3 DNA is TGCGCCAGCAGCTTGTCGGGCGGGGTCACAGATACGCAGTATTTT. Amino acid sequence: CASSLSGGVTDTQYF.

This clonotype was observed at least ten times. The CDR3 region has the DNA TGTGCCAGCATTGATCTAGCGGGAGCGTACGAGCAGTACTTC. Protein sequence: CASIDLAGAYEQYF. The chain carries TRBV27 and TRBJ2-7; 10 positions agree with TRBD2. Germline assignment: CDR1 MNHEY and CDR2 SMNVEV (reference sequence). This CDR3 has 14 amino acids. Trimming cost V 7 bases and J 4 bases; bases outside gene matches: 7.